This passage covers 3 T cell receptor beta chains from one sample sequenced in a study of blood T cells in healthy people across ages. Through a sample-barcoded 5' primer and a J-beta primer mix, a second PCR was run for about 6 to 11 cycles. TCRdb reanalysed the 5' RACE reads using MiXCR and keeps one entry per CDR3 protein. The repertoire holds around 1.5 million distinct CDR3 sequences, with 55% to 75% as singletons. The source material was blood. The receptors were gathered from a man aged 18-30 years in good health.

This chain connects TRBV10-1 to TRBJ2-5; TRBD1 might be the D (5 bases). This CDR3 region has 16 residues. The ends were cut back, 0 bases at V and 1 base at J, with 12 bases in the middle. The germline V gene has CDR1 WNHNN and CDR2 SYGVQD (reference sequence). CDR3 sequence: CASSESAGKTQETQYF. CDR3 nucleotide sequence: TGCGCCAGCAGTGAGTCGGCAGGGAAAACCCAAGAGACCCAGTACTTC.

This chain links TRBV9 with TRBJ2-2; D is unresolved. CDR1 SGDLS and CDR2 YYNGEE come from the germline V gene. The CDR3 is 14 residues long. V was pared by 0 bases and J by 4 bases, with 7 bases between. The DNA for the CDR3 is TGTGCCAGCAGCGTAGGAACTTTCACCGGGGAGCTGTTTTTT. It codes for CASSVGTFTGELFF. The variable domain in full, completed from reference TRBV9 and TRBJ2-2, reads DSGVTQTPKHLITATGQRVTLRCSPRSGDLSVYWYQQSLDQGLQFLIQYYNGEERAKGNILERFSAQQFPDLHSELNLSSLELGDSALYFCASSVGTFTGELFFGEGSRLTVL.

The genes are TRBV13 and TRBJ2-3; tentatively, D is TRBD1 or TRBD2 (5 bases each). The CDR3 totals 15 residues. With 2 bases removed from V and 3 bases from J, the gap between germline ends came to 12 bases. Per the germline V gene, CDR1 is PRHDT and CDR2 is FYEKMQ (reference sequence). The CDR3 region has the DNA TGTGCCAGCAGCTTATTGAGGGGTGAAACAGATACGCAGTATTTT. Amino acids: CASSLLRGETDTQYF.